This T cell receptor (beta chain) was found in a study of blood T cell repertoires in COVID-19. The overall study: Collection of acute and convalescent COVID-19 samples took place in the United States, Italy and Spain. PBMCs, B-cell-depleted T cells, or T cells provided the cDNA or gDNA that made up the material.

Under the authors' procedure: Cell counts per sample came from amplifying reference gene primers. TCRdb's table, derived via immunoSEQ multiplex PCR, lists solely in-frame clones and lacks some. V, J and clone size derive from that table, while D and trimming were established from the DNA sequence. In the table there are about 120,000 clones, about nine tenths of which are singletons. Sample: peripheral blood. This clonotype originated in a human donor with active COVID-19. The donor label of this sample is uncertain.

For the CDR3, the DNA is TGTGCCAGTAGTGTCACATCGGGACAGGCCTACAATGAGCAGTTCTTC. Residues: CASSVTSGQAYNEQFF. The chain is built from TRBV19 and TRBJ2-1; 8 bases map to TRBD1. Unmatched junction bases numbered 8, after V lost 5 bases and J lost 2 bases. In germline, CDR1 is LNHDA, CDR2 SQIVND (reference sequence). CDR3 length: 16 amino acids. Drawing the rest from reference TRBV19 and TRBJ2-1, the complete variable domain is DGGITQSPKYLFRKEGQNVTLSCEQNLNHDAMYWYRQDPGQGLRLIYYSQIVNDFQKGDIAEGYSVSREKKESFPLTVTSAQKNPTAFYLCASSVTSGQAYNEQFFGPGTRLTVL.